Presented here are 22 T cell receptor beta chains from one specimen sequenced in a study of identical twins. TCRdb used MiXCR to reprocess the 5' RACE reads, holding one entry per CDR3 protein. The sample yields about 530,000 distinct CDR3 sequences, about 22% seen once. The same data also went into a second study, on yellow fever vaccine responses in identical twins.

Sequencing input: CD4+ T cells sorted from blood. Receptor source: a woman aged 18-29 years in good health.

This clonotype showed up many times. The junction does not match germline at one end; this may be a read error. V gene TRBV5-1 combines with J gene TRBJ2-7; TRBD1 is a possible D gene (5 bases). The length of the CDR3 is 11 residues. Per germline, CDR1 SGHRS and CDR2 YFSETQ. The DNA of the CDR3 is TGTGCCAGCAGCTCAGGGTACGAGCAGTACTTC. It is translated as CASSSGYEQYF.

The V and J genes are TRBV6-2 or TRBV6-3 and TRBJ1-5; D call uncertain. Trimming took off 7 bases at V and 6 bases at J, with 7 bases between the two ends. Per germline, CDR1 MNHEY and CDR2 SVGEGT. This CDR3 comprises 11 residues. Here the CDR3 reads CASTDGQPQHF. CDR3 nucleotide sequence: TGTGCCAGCACAGACGGTCAGCCCCAGCATTTT.

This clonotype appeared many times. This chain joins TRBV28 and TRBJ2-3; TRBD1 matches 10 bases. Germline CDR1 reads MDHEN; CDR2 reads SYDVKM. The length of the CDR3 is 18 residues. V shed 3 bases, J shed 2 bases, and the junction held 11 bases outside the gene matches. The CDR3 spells CASSFGRMTGGITDTQYF. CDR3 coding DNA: TGTGCCAGCAGTTTCGGCCGAATGACAGGGGGCATCACAGATACGCAGTATTTT.

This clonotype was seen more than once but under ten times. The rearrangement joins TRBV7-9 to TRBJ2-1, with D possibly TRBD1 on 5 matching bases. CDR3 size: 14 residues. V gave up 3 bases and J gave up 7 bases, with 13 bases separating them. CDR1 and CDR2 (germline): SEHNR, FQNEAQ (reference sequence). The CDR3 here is CASSFSTAENEQFF. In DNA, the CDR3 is TGTGCCAGCAGCTTCTCGACAGCAGAGAATGAGCAGTTCTTC. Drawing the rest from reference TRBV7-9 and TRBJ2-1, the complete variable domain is DTGVSQNPRHKITKRGQNVTFRCDPISEHNRLYWYRQTLGQGPEFLTYFQNEAQLEKSRLLSDRFSAERPKGSFSTLEIQRTEQGDSAMYLCASSFSTAENEQFFGPGTRLTVL.

CDR3 loop: CASSESSGTYEQYF. In DNA, the CDR3 is TGTGCCAGCAGTGAATCCTCAGGGACCTACGAGCAGTACTTC. The V and J genes are TRBV25-1 and TRBJ2-7, with TRBD1 as a possible D gene (5 bases). Germline lookup yields CDR1 MGHDK and CDR2 SYGVNS. V lost 1 base and J 2 bases, leaving 9 bases between the germline ends. The CDR3 consists of 14 residues.

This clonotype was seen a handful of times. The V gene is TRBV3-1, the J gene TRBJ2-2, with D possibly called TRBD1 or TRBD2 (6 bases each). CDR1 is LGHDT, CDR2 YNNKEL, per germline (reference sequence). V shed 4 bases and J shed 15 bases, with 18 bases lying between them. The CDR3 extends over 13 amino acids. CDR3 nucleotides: TGTGCCAGCAGCCTCTTCCGGGACTCAGGGGTGTTTTTT. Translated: CASSLFRDSGVFF.

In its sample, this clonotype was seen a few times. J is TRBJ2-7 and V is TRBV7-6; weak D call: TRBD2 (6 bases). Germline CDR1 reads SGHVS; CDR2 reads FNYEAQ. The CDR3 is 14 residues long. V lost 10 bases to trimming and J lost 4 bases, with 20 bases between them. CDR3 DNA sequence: TGTGCCATCAAGGCGGGACCGAGACTGTACGAGCAGTACGTC. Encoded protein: CAIKAGPRLYEQYV.

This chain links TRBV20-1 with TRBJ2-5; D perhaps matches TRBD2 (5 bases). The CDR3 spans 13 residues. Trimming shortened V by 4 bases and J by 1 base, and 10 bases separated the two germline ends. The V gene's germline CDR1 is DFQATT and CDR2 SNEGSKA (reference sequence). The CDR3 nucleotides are TGCAGTGCTATCTCGGGGATCCAAGAGACCCAGTACTTC. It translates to CSAISGIQETQYF.

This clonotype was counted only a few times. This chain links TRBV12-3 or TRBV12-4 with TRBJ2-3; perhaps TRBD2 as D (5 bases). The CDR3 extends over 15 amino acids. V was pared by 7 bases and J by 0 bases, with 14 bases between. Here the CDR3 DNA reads TGTGCCAGCACCTCGCGACTACTAAGCACAGATACGCAGTATTTT. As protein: CASTSRLLSTDTQYF.

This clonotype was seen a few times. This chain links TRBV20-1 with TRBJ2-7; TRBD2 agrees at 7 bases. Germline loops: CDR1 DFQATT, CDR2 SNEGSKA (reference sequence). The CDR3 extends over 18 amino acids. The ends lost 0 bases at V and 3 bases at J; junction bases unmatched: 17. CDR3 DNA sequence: TGCAGTGCTAGAGATGGAGGATTTGAGCGGGAAGTAGGCTACGAGCAGTACTTC. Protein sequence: CSARDGGFEREVGYEQYF.

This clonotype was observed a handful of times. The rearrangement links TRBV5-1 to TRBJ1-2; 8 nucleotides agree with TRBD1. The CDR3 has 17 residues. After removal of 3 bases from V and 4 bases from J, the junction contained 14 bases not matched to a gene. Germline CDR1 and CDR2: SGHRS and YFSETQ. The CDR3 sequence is CASSSYGTGPQAYGYTF. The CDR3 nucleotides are TGCGCCAGCAGCTCGTACGGGACAGGCCCCCAAGCCTATGGCTACACCTTC.

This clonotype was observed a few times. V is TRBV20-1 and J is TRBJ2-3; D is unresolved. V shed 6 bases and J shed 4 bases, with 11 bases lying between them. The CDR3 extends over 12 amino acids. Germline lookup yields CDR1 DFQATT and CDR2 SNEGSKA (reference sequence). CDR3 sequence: CSARGRADTQYF. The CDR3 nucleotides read TGCAGTGCCCGAGGTCGGGCAGATACGCAGTATTTT.

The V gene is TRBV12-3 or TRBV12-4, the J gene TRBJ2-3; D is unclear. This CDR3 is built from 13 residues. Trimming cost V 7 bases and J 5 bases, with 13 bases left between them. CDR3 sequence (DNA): TGTGCCAGCACCCCGGACCGCGGAGATACGCAGTATTTT. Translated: CASTPDRGDTQYF.

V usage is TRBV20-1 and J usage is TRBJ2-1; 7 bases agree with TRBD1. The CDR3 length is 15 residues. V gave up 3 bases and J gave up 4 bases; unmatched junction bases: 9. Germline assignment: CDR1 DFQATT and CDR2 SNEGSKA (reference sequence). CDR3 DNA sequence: TGCAGTGCTAGGTGGACAGGCTTCACGTACAATGAGCAGTTCTTC. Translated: CSARWTGFTYNEQFF.

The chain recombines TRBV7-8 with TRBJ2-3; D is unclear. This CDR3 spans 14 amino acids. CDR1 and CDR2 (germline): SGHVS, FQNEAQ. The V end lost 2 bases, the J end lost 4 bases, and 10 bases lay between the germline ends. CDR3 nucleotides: TGTGCCAGCAGCTTACAAAGCGTTTCAGATACGCAGTATTTT. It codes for CASSLQSVSDTQYF.

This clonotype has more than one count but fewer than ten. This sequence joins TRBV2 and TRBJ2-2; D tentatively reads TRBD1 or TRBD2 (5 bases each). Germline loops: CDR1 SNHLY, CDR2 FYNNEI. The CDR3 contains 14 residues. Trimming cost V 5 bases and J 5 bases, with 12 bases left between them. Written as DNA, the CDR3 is TGTGCCAGCAGTCGGGACCTTATTACCGGGGAGCTGTTTTTT. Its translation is CASSRDLITGELFF. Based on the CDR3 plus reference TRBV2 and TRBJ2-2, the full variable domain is EPEVTQTPSHQVTQMGQEVILRCVPISNHLYFYWYRQILGQKVEFLVSFYNNEISEKSEIFDDQFSVERPDGSNFTLKIRSTKLEDSAMYFCASSRDLITGELFFGEGSRLTVL.

Here the CDR3 reads CASSLIWGTGKTGELFF. CDR3 nucleotides: TGTGCCAGCAGCTTAATATGGGGGACAGGGAAAACCGGGGAGCTGTTTTTT. The chain couples TRBV7-9 to TRBJ2-2; 9 bases map to TRBD1. V was pared by 2 bases and J by 5 bases, with 9 bases of the junction left unmatched. Germline-derived CDR1 and CDR2 are SEHNR and FQNEAQ (reference sequence). The CDR3 consists of 17 residues.

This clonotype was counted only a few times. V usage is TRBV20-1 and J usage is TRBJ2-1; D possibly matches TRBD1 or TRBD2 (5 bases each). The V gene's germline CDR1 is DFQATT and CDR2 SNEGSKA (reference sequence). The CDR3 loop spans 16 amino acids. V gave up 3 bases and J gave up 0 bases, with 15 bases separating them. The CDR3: CSASKGLGTSYNEQFF. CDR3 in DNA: TGCAGTGCTAGTAAGGGGCTCGGGACCTCCTACAATGAGCAGTTCTTC.

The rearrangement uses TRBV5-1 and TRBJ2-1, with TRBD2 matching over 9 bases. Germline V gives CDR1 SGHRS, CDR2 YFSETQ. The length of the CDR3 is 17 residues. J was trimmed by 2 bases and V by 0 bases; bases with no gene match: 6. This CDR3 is CASSLGASGITYNEQFF. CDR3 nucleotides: TGCGCCAGCAGCTTGGGGGCTAGCGGGATTACCTACAATGAGCAGTTCTTC.

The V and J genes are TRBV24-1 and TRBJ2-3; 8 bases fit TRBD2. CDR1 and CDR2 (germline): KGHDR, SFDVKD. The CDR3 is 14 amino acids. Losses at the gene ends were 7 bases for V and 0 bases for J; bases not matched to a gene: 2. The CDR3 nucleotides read TGTGCCACCAGAGGGACTAGGAGCACAGATACGCAGTATTTT. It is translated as CATRGTRSTDTQYF.

The CDR3 sequence: CASTARDRDEKLFF. The CDR3 DNA is TGTGCCAGCACAGCCCGGGACAGGGATGAAAAACTGTTTTTT. The V call is TRBV12-3 or TRBV12-4, the J call TRBJ1-4, with 9 bases that match TRBD1. Germline trimming cut 7 bases from V and 6 bases from J; bases unmatched to any gene: 6. The CDR3 runs 14 residues.

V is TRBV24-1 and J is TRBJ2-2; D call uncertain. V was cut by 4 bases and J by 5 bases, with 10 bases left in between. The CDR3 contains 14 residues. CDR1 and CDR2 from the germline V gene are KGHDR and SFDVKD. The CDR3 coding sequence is TGTGCCACCAGTGAATCAATAGGAACCGGGGAGCTGTTTTTT. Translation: CATSESIGTGELFF.